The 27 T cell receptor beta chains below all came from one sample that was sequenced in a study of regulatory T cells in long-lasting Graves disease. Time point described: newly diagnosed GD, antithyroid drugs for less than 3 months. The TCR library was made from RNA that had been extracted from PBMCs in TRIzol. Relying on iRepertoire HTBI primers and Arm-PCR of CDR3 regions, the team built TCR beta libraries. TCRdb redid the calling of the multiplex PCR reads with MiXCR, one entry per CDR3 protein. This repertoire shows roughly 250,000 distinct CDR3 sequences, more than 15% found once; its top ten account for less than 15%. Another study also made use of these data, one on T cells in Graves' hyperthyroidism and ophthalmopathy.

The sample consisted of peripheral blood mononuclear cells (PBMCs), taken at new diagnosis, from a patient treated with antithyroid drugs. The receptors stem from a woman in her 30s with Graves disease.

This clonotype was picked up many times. CDR3 DNA sequence: TGTGCCAGCAAGGAGGGAAACACTGAAGCTTTCTTT. Protein product: CASKEGNTEAFF. This chain links TRBV27 with TRBJ1-1; D not resolved. The CDR3 runs to 12 residues. Germline assignment: CDR1 MNHEY and CDR2 SMNVEV (reference sequence). The ends were cut back, 7 bases at V and 2 bases at J, with 8 bases in the middle.

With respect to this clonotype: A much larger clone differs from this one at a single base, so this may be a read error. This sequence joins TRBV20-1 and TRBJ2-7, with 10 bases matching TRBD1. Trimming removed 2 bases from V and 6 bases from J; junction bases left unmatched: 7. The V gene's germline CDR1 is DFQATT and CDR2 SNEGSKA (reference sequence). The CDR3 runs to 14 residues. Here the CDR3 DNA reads TGCAGTGCTAGACCCGGGACAGGGGACTGCGAGCAGTACTTC. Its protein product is CSARPGTGDCEQYF.

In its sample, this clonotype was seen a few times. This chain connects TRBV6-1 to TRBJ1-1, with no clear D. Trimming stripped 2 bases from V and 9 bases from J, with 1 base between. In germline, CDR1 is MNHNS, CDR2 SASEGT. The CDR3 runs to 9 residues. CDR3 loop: CASSEQAFF. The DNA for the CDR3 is TGTGCCAGCAGTGAACAAGCTTTCTTT.

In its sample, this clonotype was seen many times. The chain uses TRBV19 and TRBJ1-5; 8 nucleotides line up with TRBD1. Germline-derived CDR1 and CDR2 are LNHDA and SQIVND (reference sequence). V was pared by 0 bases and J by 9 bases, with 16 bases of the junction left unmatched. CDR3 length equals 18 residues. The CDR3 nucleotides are TGTGCCAGTAGTATAGATGGGGCAGCCAGGGGGCCCGCCGGGCCCCAGCATTTT. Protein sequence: CASSIDGAARGPAGPQHF.

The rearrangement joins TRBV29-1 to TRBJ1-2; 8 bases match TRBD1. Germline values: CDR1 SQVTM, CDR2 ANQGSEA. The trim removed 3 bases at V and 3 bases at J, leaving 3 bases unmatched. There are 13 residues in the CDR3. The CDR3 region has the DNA TGCAGCGTTGACAAGGGACAGGACTATGGCTACACCTTC. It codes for CSVDKGQDYGYTF.

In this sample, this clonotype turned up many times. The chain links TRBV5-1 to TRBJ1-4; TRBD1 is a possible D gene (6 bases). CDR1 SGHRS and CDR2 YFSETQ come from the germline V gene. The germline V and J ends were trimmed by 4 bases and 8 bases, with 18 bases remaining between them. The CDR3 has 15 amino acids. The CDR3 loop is CASSEWTAPREKLFF. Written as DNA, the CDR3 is TGCGCCAGCAGCGAGTGGACAGCACCGAGGGAAAAACTGTTTTTT.

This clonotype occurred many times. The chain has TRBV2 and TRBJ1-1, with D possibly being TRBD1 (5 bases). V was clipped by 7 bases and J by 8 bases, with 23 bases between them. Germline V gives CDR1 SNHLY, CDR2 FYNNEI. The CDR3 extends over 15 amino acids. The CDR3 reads CASTLGASIRLEAFF. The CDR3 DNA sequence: TGTGCCAGCACCCTCGGGGCAAGTATCCGCCTCGAAGCTTTCTTT.

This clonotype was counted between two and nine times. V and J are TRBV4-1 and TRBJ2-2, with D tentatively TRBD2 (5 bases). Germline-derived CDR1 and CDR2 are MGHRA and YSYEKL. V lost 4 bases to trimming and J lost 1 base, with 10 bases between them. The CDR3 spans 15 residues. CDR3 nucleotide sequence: TGCGCCAGCAGCCCCCGGGAAGGGAACACCGGGGAGCTGTTTTTT. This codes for CASSPREGNTGELFF.

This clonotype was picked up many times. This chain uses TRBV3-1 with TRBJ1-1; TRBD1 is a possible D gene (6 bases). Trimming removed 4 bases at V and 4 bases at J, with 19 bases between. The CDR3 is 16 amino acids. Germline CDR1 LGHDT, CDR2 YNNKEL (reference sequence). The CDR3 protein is CASSPSLGGASTEAFF. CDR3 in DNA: TGTGCCAGCAGCCCAAGCCTGGGGGGGGCTAGCACTGAAGCTTTCTTT.

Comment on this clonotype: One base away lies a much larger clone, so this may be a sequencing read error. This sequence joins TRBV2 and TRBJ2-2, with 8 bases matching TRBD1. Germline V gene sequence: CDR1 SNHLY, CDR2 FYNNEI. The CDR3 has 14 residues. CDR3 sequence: CAGSRGRNTGELFF. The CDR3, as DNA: TGTGCCGGCAGCAGGGGGCGGAACACCGGGGAGCTGTTTTTT.

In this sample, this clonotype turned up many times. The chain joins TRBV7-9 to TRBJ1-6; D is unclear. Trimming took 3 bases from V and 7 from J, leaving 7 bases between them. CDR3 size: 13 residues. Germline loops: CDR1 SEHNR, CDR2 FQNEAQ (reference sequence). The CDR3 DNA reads TGTGCCAGCAGCTTGAACGGAAATTCACCCCTCCACTTT. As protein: CASSLNGNSPLHF.

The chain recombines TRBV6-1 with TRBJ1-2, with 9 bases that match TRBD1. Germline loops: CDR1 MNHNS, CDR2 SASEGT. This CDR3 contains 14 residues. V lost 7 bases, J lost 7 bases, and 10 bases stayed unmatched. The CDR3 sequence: CASKPVGTGFGYTF. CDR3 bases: TGTGCCAGCAAACCCGTGGGGACAGGGTTTGGCTACACCTTC.

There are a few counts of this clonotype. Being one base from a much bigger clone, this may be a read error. The CDR3 region has the DNA TGTGCCAGCAGCAAAGGGACAGGGCCTTCTGTGGGCTACACCTTC. Encoded protein: CASSKGTGPSVGYTF. The chain has TRBV2 and TRBJ1-2; 9 bases map to TRBD1. The junction had 13 bases not matched to a gene; V was cut back by 6 bases and J by 8 bases. The germline gives CDR1 SNHLY, CDR2 FYNNEI. This CDR3 spans 15 amino acids.

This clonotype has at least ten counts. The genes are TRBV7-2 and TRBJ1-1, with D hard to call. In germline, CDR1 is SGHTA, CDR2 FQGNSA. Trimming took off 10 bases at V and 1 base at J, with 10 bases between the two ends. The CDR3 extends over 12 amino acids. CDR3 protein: CAIRPANTEAFF. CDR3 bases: TGTGCCATCAGGCCTGCGAACACTGAAGCTTTCTTT. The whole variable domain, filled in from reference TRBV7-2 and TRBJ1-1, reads GAGVSQSPSNKVTEKGKDVELRCDPISGHTALYWYRQSLGQGLEFLIYFQGNSAPDKSGLPSDRFSAERTGGSVSTLTIQRTQQEDSAVYLCAIRPANTEAFFGQGTRLTVV.

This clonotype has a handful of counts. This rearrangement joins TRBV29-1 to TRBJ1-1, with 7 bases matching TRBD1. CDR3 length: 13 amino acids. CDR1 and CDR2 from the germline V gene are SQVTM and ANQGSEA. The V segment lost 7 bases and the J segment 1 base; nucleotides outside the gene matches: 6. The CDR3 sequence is CSGLDRRNTEAFF. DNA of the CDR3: TGCAGCGGCTTGGACAGGAGGAACACTGAAGCTTTCTTT.

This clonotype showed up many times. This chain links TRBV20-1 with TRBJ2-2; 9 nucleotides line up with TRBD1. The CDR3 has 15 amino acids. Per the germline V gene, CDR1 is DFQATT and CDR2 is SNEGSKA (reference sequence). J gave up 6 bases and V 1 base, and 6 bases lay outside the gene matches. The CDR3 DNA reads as TGCAGTGCTAGAGCCGGACAGGGGAAACCCGGGGAGCTGTTTTTT. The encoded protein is CSARAGQGKPGELFF.

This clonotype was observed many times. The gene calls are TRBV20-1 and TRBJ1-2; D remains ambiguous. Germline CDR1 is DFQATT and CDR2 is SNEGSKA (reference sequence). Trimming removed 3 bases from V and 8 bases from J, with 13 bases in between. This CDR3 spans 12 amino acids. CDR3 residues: CSASGGLQGYTF. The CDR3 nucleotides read TGCAGTGCTAGCGGAGGGCTTCAGGGCTACACCTTC.

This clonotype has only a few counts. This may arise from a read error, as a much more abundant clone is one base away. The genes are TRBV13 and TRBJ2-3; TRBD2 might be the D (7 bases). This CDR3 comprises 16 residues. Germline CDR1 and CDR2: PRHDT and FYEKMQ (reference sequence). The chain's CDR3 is CASSQTVSGDTDAQYF. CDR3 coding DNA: TGTGCCAGCAGCCAAACCGTAAGCGGGGACACAGATGCGCAGTATTTT.

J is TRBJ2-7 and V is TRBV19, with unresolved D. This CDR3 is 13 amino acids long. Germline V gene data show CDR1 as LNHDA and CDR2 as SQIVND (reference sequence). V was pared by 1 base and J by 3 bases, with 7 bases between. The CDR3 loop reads CASSIVLDYEQYF. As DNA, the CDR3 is TGTGCCAGTAGTATAGTTTTGGACTACGAGCAGTACTTC.

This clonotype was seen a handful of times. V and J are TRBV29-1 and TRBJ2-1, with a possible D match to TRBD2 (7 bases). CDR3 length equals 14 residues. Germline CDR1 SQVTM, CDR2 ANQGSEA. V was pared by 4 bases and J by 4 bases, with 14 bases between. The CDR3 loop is CSVAGRGPYNEQFF. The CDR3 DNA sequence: TGCAGCGTTGCGGGGCGGGGGCCTTACAATGAGCAGTTCTTC.

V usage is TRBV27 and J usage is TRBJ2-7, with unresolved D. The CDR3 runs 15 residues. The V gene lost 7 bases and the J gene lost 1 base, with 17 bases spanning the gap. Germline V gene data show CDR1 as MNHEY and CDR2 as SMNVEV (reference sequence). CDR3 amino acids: CASTLHPAGSYEQYF. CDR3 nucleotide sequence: TGTGCCAGCACCCTTCATCCGGCAGGATCCTACGAGCAGTACTTC.

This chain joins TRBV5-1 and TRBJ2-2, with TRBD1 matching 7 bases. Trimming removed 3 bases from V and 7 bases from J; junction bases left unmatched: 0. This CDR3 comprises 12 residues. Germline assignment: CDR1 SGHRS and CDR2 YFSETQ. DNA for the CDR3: TGCGCCAGCAGCTGGACAGGCGGGGAGCTGTTTTTT. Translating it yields CASSWTGGELFF.

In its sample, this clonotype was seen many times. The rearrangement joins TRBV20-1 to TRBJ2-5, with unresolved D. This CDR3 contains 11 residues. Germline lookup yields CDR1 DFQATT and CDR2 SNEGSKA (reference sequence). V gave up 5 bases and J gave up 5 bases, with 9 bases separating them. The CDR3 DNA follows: TGCAGTGCTCCCGAGCGCGAGACCCAGTACTTC. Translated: CSAPERETQYF.

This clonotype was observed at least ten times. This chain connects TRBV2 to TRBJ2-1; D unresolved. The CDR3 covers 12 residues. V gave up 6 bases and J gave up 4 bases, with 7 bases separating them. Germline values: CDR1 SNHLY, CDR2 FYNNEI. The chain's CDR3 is CASRRSYNEQFF. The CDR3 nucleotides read TGTGCCAGCAGGAGGAGTTACAATGAGCAGTTCTTC. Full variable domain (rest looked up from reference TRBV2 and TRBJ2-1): EPEVTQTPSHQVTQMGQEVILRCVPISNHLYFYWYRQILGQKVEFLVSFYNNEISEKSEIFDDQFSVERPDGSNFTLKIRSTKLEDSAMYFCASRRSYNEQFFGPGTRLTVL.

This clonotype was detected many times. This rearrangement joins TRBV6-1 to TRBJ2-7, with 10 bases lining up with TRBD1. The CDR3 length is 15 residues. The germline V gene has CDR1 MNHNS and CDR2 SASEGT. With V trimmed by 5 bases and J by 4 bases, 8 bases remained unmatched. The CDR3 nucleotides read TGTGCCAGCAGTCGGGACGGGACAGGGGATTACGAGCAGTACTTC. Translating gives CASSRDGTGDYEQYF.

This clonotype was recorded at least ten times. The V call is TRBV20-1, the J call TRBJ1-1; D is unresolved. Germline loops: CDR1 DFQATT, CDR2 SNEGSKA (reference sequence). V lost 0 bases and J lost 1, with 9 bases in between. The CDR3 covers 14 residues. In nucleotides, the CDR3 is TGCAGTGCTAGAGATGGCGTCGGGAACACTGAAGCTTTCTTT. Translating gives CSARDGVGNTEAFF.

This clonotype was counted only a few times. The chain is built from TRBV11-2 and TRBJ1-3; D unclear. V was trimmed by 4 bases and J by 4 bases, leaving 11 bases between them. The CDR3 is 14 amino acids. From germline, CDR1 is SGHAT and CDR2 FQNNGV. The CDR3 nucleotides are TGTGCCAGCAGCTACGTCGCCGCCGGAAACACCATATATTTT. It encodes CASSYVAAGNTIYF.